This entry concerns a single TCR beta chain. The antigen it binds to is not known. No quality values exist for individual bases; no much larger clone is one base distant. The cohort consisted of 650 to 850 healthy bone marrow donors. All cohort members were sampled while nominally healthy, although unrecorded immune exposures were likely present. The donor tested CMV seropositive, placing the donor among the 310 or so seropositive members of the cohort. Each donor provided a peripheral blood sample, and peripheral blood mononuclear cells were used for TCR beta sequencing. The Qiagen DNeasy Blood Extraction Kit was used to extract genomic DNA from the blood cell samples. This sample is drawn from a study of cytomegalovirus exposure and HLA in healthy donors (dated by TCRdb to about 2017). The study in broad terms: According to an earlier analysis of 450 to 650 of the donors, about 179 million T cells yielded approximately 120 million unique TCR beta sequences and approximately 280 Gb of sequence data. All discovery cohort repertoires had been generated on a single sequencing platform. A later genetic analysis took genome-wide SNP genotypes for about 60% of the roughly 670 donors and used that subset as a discovery cohort. A later analysis re-examined previously published TCR beta repertoires from more than 550 donors and added high-resolution HLA genotyping to investigate patterns of TCR occurrence. To predict cytomegalovirus infection status, the study brought together high-throughput TCR immunosequencing, statistical association of individual TCRs with disease status, and machine learning. An earlier analysis of some 500 of the donors used high-throughput TCR beta sequencing to judge whether each TCR beta V gene segment behaved as functional or pseudogenic. A separate validation cohort of about 110 different subjects was used in addition to the roughly 700-subject first cohort. Across approximately 400 genotyped donors of the cohort, an average of roughly 230,000 unique TCR beta nucleotide sequences per donor were sequenced, and 15% to 20% of those sequences were non-productive. Five DR-DQ haplotypes were treated as single units for association and clustering because of strong linkage in the cohort. HLA typing included class I and class II loci at four-digit resolution. Donor age, sex, ethnicity and CMV serostatus were compiled together with the repertoire data. Rather than using new phenotypic data, the later analysis identified candidate immune exposures from TCR beta sequences and from how often those sequences occurred across donors. The study used immunosequencing to profile the T cell repertoires of around 600 subjects and linked those repertoires to cytomegalovirus serostatus. Among the approximately 420 genotyped donors, around 79% belonged to the genetic ancestry cluster associated with self-reported Caucasian donors. Typing coverage differed by locus: A, B, C, DRB1 and DQB1 were typed in roughly 620-630 donors, DQA1 in about 510, DPA1 in around 610, and DPB1 in approximately 450. The study aimed to test whether signatures of past pathogen exposure could be identified by cataloging public T cell receptors. Around 300 gigabases of sequencing data and tens of millions of unique TCR sequences were included in an early release covering around 600 HLA-typed donors. Overall study outcomes, separate from this receptor: In vitro tests confirmed that a few of the cytomegalovirus-associated TCR beta chains recognize cytomegalovirus antigens. A later genetic analysis reported fewer N-insertions in productive TCRs among donors in an Asian-associated ancestry cluster than the roughly 700-donor mean. A total of 164 TCR beta chains were listed by the study as associated with cytomegalovirus. Because HLA typing was missing for some donors at each locus, association tests included only the typed subset. A cluster of highly shared sequence variants was judged likely to represent a technical artifact of the sequencing pipeline. According to a later analysis, most CMV-associated TCR beta chains appeared to be HLA-restricted, and the HLA associations seemed to be driven largely by CMV exposure. A further reported finding was that TCR beta sequences accurately predicted the HLA-A and HLA-B alleles for most subjects in the first cohort. The classifier was reported to diagnose cytomegalovirus status with high specificity and sensitivity in both the original cohort and the validation cohort. It was suggested by the authors that the approach could potentially be generalized to other disease states and immunological phenotypes. This cohort had only TCR beta chains sequenced, and the lack of alpha or paired-chain data limited which features could be detected. A later analysis reported that several top co-occurrence clusters appeared linked to parvovirus B19, influenza, CMV and Epstein-Barr virus. V-gene and J-gene trimming of TCR beta chains was associated with a missense DCLRE1C variant in a later genetic analysis, and the association was replicated in an independent cohort. A later analysis associated 15,000 to 20,000 TCR beta sequences with specific HLA alleles at a false discovery rate of 0.05. Most TCR sequences were seen in very few donors, while some public TCRs were found in many individuals. In a later analysis, TCR association rates were found to vary across HLA loci, with the most associated TCRs seen for DRB1 alleles and the fewest for HLA-C alleles. Immune exposure information for the cohort was limited to CMV serostatus. Some IMGT-functional V segments, including TRBV6-2 and TRBV6-3, could not be told apart with the 87-base-pair reads, so those segments were excluded. When HLA alleles, especially DR and DQ, strongly co-occurred, TCR associations were difficult to assign to individual alleles. Because counts were too low, some 16 rarely observed V segments, including chromosome 9 orphons, were excluded from the earlier analysis of around 640 of the donors. Compared with equally common non-associated chains, HLA-associated TCR beta chains in a later analysis were more clonally expanded and had lower generation probabilities. Linkage disequilibrium might explain the correlated functional status among segregating V segments, but an unknown experimental factor could not be ruled out. An earlier analysis of approximately 570 of the donors showed that most TCR beta V segments appeared in productive rearrangements either about 90% or about 30% of the time, which broadly matched IMGT annotations. Presence/absence analyses assumed roughly uniform sequencing depth across donors, an assumption that may not hold.

The CDR3 runs 14 amino acids, cysteine and phenylalanine included. This entry keeps only the CDR3 DNA: 42 bases, framed from base 1. CDR1 and CDR2 are read off the germline V gene as SQVTM and ANQGSEA. The junction shows trimming of 3 bases on V and 2 bases on J, plus 14 bases between the germline ends. The receptor library was made with the immunoSEQ multiplex PCR assay. A mixture of 60 forward primers for TCR Vbeta segments and 13 reverse primers for TCR Jbeta segments was used in the multiplex PCR. A multiplex PCR assay on genomic DNA amplified the CDR3 region of rearranged TCR beta genes. The amplified TCR beta libraries were sequenced on the Illumina HiSeq System as 87-base-pair reads. As for the authors' bioinformatics: In a later analysis, tens of millions of unique TCR beta chains were counted across the approximately 670 repertoires, and around 10 million of these chains were shared by at least two donors. Raw reads were error-corrected and collapsed into unique sequences with a nearest-neighbor algorithm that merged closely related sequences to remove PCR and sequencing errors. CDR3 sequences were aligned to IMGT reference sequences to assign V, D and J gene segments. Each retained sequence needed at least a six-nucleotide match to both a V gene segment and a J gene segment. Rearrangements were classified as productive when the CDR3 lacked stop codons and remained in frame with V and J, and all other rearrangements were classified as non-productive. Following IMGT convention, CDR3 was defined as the stretch from the second conserved V-encoded cysteine to the conserved J-encoded phenylalanine. The earlier analysis of about 560 of the donors excluded any sequence lacking an unambiguous match to a single V gene segment. In an earlier analysis of approximately 500 of the donors, a V segment was called functional when productive rearrangements were above 56.7%, and segregating when the standard deviation between donors exceeded 5%. To diagnose cytomegalovirus status from the catalog of TCR beta chain sequences, a statistical classification framework was built. A later analysis assigned V and J genes by comparing TCR nucleotide sequences with IMGT/GENE-DB human TR gene sequences. Using the TCRdist pipeline, a later analysis assigned CDR3 sequences along with most-parsimonious VDJ recombination scenarios. In a later analysis, each TCR beta chain was defined by its CDR3 amino acid sequence together with its V-gene family, and reads lacking a unique V-gene family were excluded. In a later analysis, 500 to 700 highly shared, low-generation-probability nucleotide sequences were removed to address suspected cross-contamination and a sequencing artifact. In a later analysis, a clonal expansion index was calculated for each public chain from normalized within-repertoire ranks of inferred template counts. Generation probabilities in a later analysis came from a VDJ recombination model fitted to out-of-frame rearrangements, and those results were checked against IGoR. In a later analysis, hypergeometric tests were used to score TCR-TCR, TCR-HLA and TCR-CMV co-occurrence, with a repertoire-size bias correction applied to TCR pairs. A later analysis estimated false discovery rates by permuting HLA or CMV assignments 20 times. In a later analysis, co-occurring TCRs were grouped using DBSCAN, with TCRdist sequence similarity added in when clustering inside HLA-allele-positive subsets. Co-occurrence clustering excluded repertoires with fewer than 30,000 or more than 120,000 public chains, plus five with anomalous nucleotide sharing. Held by TCRdb, this immuneACCESS table contains in-frame sequences only and omits some clones. Under half of the omission traces to an unresolved V gene where checked; the cause of the rest is unknown. The D gene and trimming were derived from the DNA, and the V and J assignments and clone size from that table. This sample lists around 100,000 clones; roughly a tenth were detected once. The top ten hold roughly 5% of the sample.

The TCR comes from a man aged 40-55 years in good health and CMV-seropositive. Sequencing was carried out using PBMCs. The chain couples TRBV29-1 to TRBJ2-7, and the D gene may be TRBD2, 5 bases matching. The sequence in DNA is TGCAGCGTTGAGTTGCCCGGGGTAGCCTACGAGCAGTACTTC. It is translated as CSVELPGVAYEQYF.